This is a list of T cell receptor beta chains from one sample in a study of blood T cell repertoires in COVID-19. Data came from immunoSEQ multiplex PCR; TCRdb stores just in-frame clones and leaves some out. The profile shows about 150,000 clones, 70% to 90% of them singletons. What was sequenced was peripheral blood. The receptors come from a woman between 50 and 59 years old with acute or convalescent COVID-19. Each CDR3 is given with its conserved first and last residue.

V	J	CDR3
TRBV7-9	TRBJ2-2	CASSTDRGATGELFF
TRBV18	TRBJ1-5	CASSPATGGINQPQHF
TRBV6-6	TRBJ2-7	CASSSSRGTYEQYF
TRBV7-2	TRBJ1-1	CASSSDRGPEAFF
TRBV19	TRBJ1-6	CASSGNRASDSPLHF
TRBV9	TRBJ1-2	CASSASWAFRGYTF
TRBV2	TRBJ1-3	CASSDGVPWNTIYF
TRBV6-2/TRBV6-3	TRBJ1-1	CASSQGGASTEAFF
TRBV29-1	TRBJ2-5	CSVGLAEETQYF
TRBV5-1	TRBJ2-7	CASKEGRTYEQYF
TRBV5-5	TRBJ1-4	CASSSTGGADEKLFF
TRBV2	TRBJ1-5	CASSPQGDDYQPQHF
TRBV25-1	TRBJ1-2	CASRAPRTANYGYTF